The clone carrying this T cell receptor beta chain appeared once. The CDR3 is 13 amino acids. Germline V gene lookup returns CDR1 SGDLS and CDR2 YYNGEE. V lost 5 bases to trimming and J lost 3 bases, with 12 bases between them. Profiled with immunoSEQ multiplex PCR; TCRdb holds only in-frame clones, not every one. The sample has about 3,400 clones, roughly 84% seen once. This sample was taken from a study of T cells after posttransplantation cyclophosphamide. The chain links TRBV9 to TRBJ2-7; tentatively, D is TRBD1 (5 bases). The sample taken for sequencing was CD8+ T cells sorted from bone marrow. This TCR derives from a woman aged 55-70 years in good health, CMV-negative, and a related stem cell transplant donor. For the CDR3, the DNA is TGTGCCAGCAGTCAAAATCAGGGCTACGAGCAGTACTTC. Translated, it gives CASSQNQGYEQYF. Variable domain in full (rest from reference TRBV9 and TRBJ2-7): DSGVTQTPKHLITATGQRVTLRCSPRSGDLSVYWYQQSLDQGLQFLIQYYNGEERAKGNILERFSAQQFPDLHSELNLSSLELGDSALYFCASSQNQGYEQYFGPGTRLTVT.